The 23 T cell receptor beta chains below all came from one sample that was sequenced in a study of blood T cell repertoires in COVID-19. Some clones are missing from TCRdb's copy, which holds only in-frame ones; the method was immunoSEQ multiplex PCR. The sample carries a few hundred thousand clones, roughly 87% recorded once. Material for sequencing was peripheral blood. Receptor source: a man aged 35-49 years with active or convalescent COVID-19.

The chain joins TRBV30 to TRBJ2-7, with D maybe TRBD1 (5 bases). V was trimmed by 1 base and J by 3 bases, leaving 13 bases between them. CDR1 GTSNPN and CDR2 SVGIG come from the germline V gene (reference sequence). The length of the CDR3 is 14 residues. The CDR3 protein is CAWSAERGSYEQYF. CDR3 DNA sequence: TGTGCCTGGAGTGCGGAAAGGGGTAGCTACGAGCAGTACTTC.

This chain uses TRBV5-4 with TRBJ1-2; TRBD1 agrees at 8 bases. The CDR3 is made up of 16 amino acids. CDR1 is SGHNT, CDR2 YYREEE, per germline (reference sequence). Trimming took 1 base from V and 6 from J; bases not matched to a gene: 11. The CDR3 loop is CASSLPGQANKDGYTF. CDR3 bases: TGTGCCAGCAGCTTGCCGGGACAGGCTAATAAGGATGGCTACACCTTC.

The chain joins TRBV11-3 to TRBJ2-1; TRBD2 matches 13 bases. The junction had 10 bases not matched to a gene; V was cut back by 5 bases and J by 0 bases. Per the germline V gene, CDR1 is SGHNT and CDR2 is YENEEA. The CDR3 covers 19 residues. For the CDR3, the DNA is TGTGCCAGCAGCATCGGACTAGCGGGAGATTCCAGCTCCTACAATGAGCAGTTCTTC. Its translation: CASSIGLAGDSSSYNEQFF.

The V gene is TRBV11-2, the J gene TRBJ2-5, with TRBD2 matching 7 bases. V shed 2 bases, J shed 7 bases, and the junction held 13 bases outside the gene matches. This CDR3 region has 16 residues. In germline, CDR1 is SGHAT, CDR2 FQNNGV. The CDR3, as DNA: TGTGCCAGCAGCTTAAGAAGTGGGGTGTCGGGGGGGACCCAGTACTTC. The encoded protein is CASSLRSGVSGGTQYF. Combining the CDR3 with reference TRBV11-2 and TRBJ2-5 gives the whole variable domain EAGVAQSPRYKIIEKRQSVAFWCNPISGHATLYWYQQILGQGPKLLIQFQNNGVVDDSQLPKDRFSAERLKGVDSTLKIQPAKLEDSAVYLCASSLRSGVSGGTQYFGPGTRLLVL.

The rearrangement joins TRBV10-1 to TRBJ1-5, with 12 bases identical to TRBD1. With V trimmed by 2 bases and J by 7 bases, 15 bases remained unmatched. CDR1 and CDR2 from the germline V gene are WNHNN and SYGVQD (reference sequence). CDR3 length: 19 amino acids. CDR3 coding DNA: TGCGCCAGCAGTGAGCTGGAGCTTCCGGGACAGGGGGCAGGGCAGCCCCAGCATTTT. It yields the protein CASSELELPGQGAGQPQHF.

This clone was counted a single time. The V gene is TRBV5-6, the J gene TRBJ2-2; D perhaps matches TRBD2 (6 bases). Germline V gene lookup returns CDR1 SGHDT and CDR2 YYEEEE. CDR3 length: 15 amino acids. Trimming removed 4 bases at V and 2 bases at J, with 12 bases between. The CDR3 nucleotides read TGTGCCAGCAGCCCCGTGGGGGGTAACACCGGGGAGCTGTTTTTT. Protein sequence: CASSPVGGNTGELFF. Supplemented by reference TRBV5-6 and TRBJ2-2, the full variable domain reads DAGVTQSPTHLIKTRGQQVTLRCSPKSGHDTVSWYQQALGQGPQFIFQYYEEEERQRGNFPDRFSGHQFPNYSSELNVNALLLGDSALYLCASSPVGGNTGELFFGEGSRLTVL.

CDR3 sequence: CASSFQGANEAFF. In DNA form, the CDR3 reads TGCGCCAGCAGCTTCCAGGGGGCCAATGAAGCTTTCTTT. The chain uses TRBV5-1 and TRBJ1-1, with 8 bases matching TRBD1. Trimming cost V 2 bases and J 7 bases; bases outside gene matches: 4. The CDR3 is made up of 13 amino acids. In germline, CDR1 is SGHRS, CDR2 YFSETQ.

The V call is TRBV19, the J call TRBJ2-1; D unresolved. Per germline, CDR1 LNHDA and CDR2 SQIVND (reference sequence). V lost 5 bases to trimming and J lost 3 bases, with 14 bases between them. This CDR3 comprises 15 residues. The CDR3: CASSSSGRNYNEQFF. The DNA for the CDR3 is TGTGCCAGTAGTTCCTCAGGCAGGAACTACAATGAGCAGTTCTTC.

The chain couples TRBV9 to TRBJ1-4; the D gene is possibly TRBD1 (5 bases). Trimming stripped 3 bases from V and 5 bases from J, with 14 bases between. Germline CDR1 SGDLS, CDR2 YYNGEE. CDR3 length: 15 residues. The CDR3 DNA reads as TGTGCCAGCAGCGCCGGACACGTAGGAAATGAAAAACTGTTTTTT. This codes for CASSAGHVGNEKLFF.

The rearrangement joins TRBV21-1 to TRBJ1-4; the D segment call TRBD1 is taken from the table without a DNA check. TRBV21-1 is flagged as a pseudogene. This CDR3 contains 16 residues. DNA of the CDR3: TGTGCCAGCAGCAAAGTTGAAGACAGGGTAGGGGAAAAACTGTTTTTT. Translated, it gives CASSKVEDRVGEKLFF.

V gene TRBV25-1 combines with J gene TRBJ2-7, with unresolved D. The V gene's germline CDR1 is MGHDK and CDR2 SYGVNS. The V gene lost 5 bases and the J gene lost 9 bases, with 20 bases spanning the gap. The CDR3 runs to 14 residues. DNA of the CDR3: TGTGCCAGCAGTCCCCAAGGCTGGAGTTTGGGGCAGTACTTC. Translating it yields CASSPQGWSLGQYF.

The CDR3 here is CSVEVTYEQYF. The CDR3 DNA reads as TGCAGCGTTGAAGTCACCTACGAGCAGTACTTC. The rearrangement links TRBV29-1 to TRBJ2-7, with D hard to call. Looked up from germline, CDR1 is SQVTM and CDR2 is ANQGSEA. The CDR3 sequence is 11 residues long. The V and J ends lost 1 base and 2 bases respectively, with 3 bases between them.

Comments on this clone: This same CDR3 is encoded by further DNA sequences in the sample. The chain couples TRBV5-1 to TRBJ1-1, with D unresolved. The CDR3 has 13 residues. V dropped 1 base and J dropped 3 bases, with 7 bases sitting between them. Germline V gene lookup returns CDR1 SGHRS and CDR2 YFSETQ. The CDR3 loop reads CASSLKLDTEAFF. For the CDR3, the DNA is TGCGCCAGCAGCTTGAAATTAGACACTGAAGCTTTCTTT.

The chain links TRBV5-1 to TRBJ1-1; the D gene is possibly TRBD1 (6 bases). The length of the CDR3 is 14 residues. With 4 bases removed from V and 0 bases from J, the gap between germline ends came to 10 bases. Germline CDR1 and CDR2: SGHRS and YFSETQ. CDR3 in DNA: TGCGCCAGCAGCAAGGGGGGGATGAACACTGAAGCTTTCTTT. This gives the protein CASSKGGMNTEAFF.

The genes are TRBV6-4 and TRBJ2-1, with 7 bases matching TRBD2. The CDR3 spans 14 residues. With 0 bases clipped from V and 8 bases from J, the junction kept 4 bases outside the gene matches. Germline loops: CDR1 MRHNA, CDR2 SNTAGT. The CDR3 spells CASSDSFRGDEQFF. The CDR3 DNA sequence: TGTGCCAGCAGTGACTCGTTTCGGGGGGATGAGCAGTTCTTC.

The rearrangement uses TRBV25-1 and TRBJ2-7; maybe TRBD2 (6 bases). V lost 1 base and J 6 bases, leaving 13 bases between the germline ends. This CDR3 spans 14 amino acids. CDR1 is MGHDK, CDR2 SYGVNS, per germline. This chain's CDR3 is CASSESLPGGEQYF. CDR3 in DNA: TGTGCCAGCAGTGAATCTTTGCCCGGGGGCGAGCAGTACTTC.

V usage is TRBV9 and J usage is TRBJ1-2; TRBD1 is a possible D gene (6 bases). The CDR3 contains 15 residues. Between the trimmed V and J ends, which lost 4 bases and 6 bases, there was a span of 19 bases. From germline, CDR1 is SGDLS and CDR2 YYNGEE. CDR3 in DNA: TGTGCCAGCAGCCCGGGACAAGACCCCCCCCATGGCTACACCTTC. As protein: CASSPGQDPPHGYTF.

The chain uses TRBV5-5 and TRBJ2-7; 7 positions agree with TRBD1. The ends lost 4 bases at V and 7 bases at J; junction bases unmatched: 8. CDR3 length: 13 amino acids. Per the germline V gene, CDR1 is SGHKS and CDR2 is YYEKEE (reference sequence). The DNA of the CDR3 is TGTGCCAGCAGCCGACAGGGACGTGGAGAGCAGTACTTC. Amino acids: CASSRQGRGEQYF.

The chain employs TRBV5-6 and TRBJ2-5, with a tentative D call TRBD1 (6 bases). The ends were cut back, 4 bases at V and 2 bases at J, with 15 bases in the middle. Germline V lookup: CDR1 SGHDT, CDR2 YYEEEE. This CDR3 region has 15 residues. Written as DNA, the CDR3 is TGTGCCAGCAGCCAAACCCGGACAGATCAAGAGACCCAGTACTTC. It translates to CASSQTRTDQETQYF.

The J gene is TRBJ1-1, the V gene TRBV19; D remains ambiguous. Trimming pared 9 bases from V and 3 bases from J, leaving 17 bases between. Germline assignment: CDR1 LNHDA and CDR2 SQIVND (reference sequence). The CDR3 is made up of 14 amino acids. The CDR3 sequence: CASRYGVADTEAFF. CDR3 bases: TGTGCCAGCAGATACGGGGTTGCGGACACTGAAGCTTTCTTT.

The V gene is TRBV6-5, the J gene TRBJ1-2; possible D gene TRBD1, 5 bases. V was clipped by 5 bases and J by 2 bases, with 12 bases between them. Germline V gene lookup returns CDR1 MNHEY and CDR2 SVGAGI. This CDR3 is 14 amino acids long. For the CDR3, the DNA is TGTGCCAGCAGTAGCCCGACAGAGAACTATGGCTACACCTTC. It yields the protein CASSSPTENYGYTF.

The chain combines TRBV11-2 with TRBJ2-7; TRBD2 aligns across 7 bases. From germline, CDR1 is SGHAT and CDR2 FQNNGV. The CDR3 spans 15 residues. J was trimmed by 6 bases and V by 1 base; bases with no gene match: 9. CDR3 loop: CASSLVGGLEGEQYF. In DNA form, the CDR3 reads TGTGCCAGCAGCTTAGTAGGCGGACTAGAAGGCGAGCAGTACTTC.

In DNA form, the CDR3 reads TGTGCCAGCAGCTTTGGGTACGCGGGAGGTTATAACTACGAGCAGTACTTC. This sequence encodes CASSFGYAGGYNYEQYF. The chain couples TRBV7-9 to TRBJ2-7; 8 bases line up with TRBD2. The germline V gene has CDR1 SEHNR and CDR2 FQNEAQ (reference sequence). The CDR3 sequence is 17 residues long. The trim removed 3 bases at V and 3 bases at J, leaving 13 bases unmatched. Looking up the rest from reference TRBV7-9 and TRBJ2-7 gives the full variable domain: DTGVSQNPRHKITKRGQNVTFRCDPISEHNRLYWYRQTLGQGPEFLTYFQNEAQLEKSRLLSDRFSAERPKGSFSTLEIQRTEQGDSAMYLCASSFGYAGGYNYEQYFGPGTRLTVT.